These T cell receptor beta chains were read from a single sample in a study of T cell repertoires in cytomegalovirus infection. These TCRs are of unknown antigen specificity. TCRdb analysed the reads with MiXCR anew, one entry per CDR3 protein. The data show hundreds of thousands of distinct CDR3 sequences, more than 30% seen once. This material consisted of cultured PBMCs, taken from culture after CMV antigen stimulation. These receptors were obtained from a human donor in good health (CMV status not recorded). Some clones in this sample may be carry-over from other donors' samples. CDR3s include the opening cysteine and the closing phenylalanine or tryptophan. The order of the fields is J gene, clone size, D gene, V gene, CDR3 DNA, CDR3 protein. D genes are given only for firm matches. Size is stated for part of the rows, as once, few or many counts, or as a class when the clone is expanded.

j_call: TRBJ2-6
clone_size: -
d_call: -
v_call: TRBV28
cdr3_nt: TGTGCCAGCAGTCCCGCATGGCAGGCTGGGGCCAACGTCCTGACTTTC
cdr3_aa: CASSPAWQAGANVLTF

j_call: TRBJ2-5
clone_size: -
d_call: TRBD1
v_call: TRBV28
cdr3_nt: TGTGCCAGCAGTAAACGGACAGGGATGGGAGAGACCCAGTACTTC
cdr3_aa: CASSKRTGMGETQYF

j_call: TRBJ2-6
clone_size: -
d_call: -
v_call: TRBV6-5
cdr3_nt: TGTGCCAGCAGTTACTCGGAGGGTGGGGCCAACGTCCTGACTTTC
cdr3_aa: CASSYSEGGANVLTF

j_call: TRBJ2-1
clone_size: few
d_call: TRBD2
v_call: TRBV6-2/TRBV6-3
cdr3_nt: TGTGCCAGCACTCCGGGACTAGCGGGTTACAATGAGCAGTTCTTC
cdr3_aa: CASTPGLAGYNEQFF

j_call: TRBJ2-1
clone_size: few
d_call: -
v_call: TRBV25-1
cdr3_nt: TGTGCCAGCAGTGAATTAAGTGGGAGCTCCTACAATGAGCAGTTCTTC
cdr3_aa: CASSELSGSSYNEQFF

j_call: TRBJ1-1
clone_size: few
d_call: -
v_call: TRBV6-1
cdr3_nt: TGTGCCAGCAGTGATGCGGGGAACACTGAAGCTTTCTTT
cdr3_aa: CASSDAGNTEAFF

j_call: TRBJ2-7
clone_size: -
d_call: -
v_call: TRBV7-2
cdr3_nt: TGTGCCAGCGGTGTCCCTTGGGCCCACGAGCAGTACTTC
cdr3_aa: CASGVPWAHEQYF

j_call: TRBJ2-1
clone_size: few
d_call: TRBD1
v_call: TRBV5-1
cdr3_nt: TGCGCCAGCAGCTTCAAACAGGGGGCTCCTAACAATGAGCAGTTCTTC
cdr3_aa: CASSFKQGAPNNEQFF

j_call: TRBJ1-2
clone_size: -
d_call: -
v_call: TRBV20-1
cdr3_nt: TGCAGTGCTAGATTGGAGGGTCAGGATGGCTACACCTTC
cdr3_aa: CSARLEGQDGYTF

j_call: TRBJ2-2
clone_size: once
d_call: -
v_call: TRBV18
cdr3_nt: TGTGCCAGCTCGGCCGGATACACCGGGGAGCTGTTTTTT
cdr3_aa: CASSAGYTGELFF

j_call: TRBJ1-1
clone_size: few
d_call: TRBD1
v_call: TRBV27
cdr3_nt: TGTGCCAGCAGGTTACTGACAGGGGGCGGGGGCACTGAAGCTTTCTTT
cdr3_aa: CASRLLTGGGGTEAFF

j_call: TRBJ2-1
clone_size: -
d_call: -
v_call: TRBV12-3/TRBV12-4
cdr3_nt: TGTGTCAGCAGGGTAAGCTTGACCTACAATGAGCAGTTCTTC
cdr3_aa: CVSRVSLTYNEQFF

j_call: TRBJ2-7
clone_size: -
d_call: -
v_call: TRBV5-1
cdr3_nt: TGCGCCAGCAGCTTGGTCGGGGCGACCTACGAGCAGTACTTC
cdr3_aa: CASSLVGATYEQYF

j_call: TRBJ2-3
clone_size: few
d_call: TRBD2
v_call: TRBV9
cdr3_nt: TGTGCCAGCGGGCTAGCGGGAGTTACAGATACGCAGTATTTT
cdr3_aa: CASGLAGVTDTQYF

j_call: TRBJ2-5
clone_size: -
d_call: -
v_call: TRBV12-3/TRBV12-4
cdr3_nt: TGTGCCAGCAGTGGGGTTTTGCGGCTGGAGACCCAGTACTTC
cdr3_aa: CASSGVLRLETQYF

j_call: TRBJ2-5
clone_size: -
d_call: -
v_call: TRBV29-1
cdr3_nt: TGCAGCGTTGACCCCGGACTGCAAGAGACCCAGTACTTC
cdr3_aa: CSVDPGLQETQYF

j_call: TRBJ2-5
clone_size: -
d_call: TRBD2
v_call: TRBV12-3/TRBV12-4
cdr3_nt: TGTGCCAGCACTCTAGGCCGGGGGGTCACGGAGACCCGGTACTTC
cdr3_aa: CASTLGRGVTETRYF

j_call: TRBJ2-6
clone_size: -
d_call: -
v_call: TRBV5-6
cdr3_nt: TGTGCCAGCAGGCGACATCTCGCTGGGGCCAACGTCCTGACTTTC
cdr3_aa: CASRRHLAGANVLTF

j_call: TRBJ2-6
clone_size: many
d_call: TRBD2
v_call: TRBV4-3
cdr3_nt: TGCGCCAGCAGCCAGGTAGCGGGAGGGGCCGGGGCCAACGTCCTGACTTTC
cdr3_aa: CASSQVAGGAGANVLTF

j_call: TRBJ2-1
clone_size: many
d_call: TRBD2
v_call: TRBV24-1
cdr3_nt: TGTGCCACCAGTGCCCGGGGGCTCCGGACCCTAGCGGGCCCCTTTGGTGAGCAGTTCTTC
cdr3_aa: CATSARGLRTLAGPFGEQFF

j_call: TRBJ2-5
clone_size: many
d_call: -
v_call: TRBV7-2
cdr3_nt: TGTGCCAGCAGCTTCACTCGGCAAGAGACCCAGTACTTC
cdr3_aa: CASSFTRQETQYF

j_call: TRBJ2-3
clone_size: few
d_call: -
v_call: TRBV27
cdr3_nt: TGTGCCAGCAGAACCCGGACAGTCCTGAGCACAGATACGCAGTATTTT
cdr3_aa: CASRTRTVLSTDTQYF